The entry below gives a single T cell receptor (beta chain) sequence along with its context. RNA totalling about 0.45 to 1 ug underwent reverse transcription with random hexamers. The amplification used immunoSEQ multiplex PCR on TCR beta CDR3; it spanned 54 Vbeta and 13 Jbeta. TCRdb reprocessed the immunoSEQ multiplex PCR reads with MiXCR, giving one entry per CDR3 protein. Of fewer than 85,000 distinct CDR3 sequences in the sample, around 96% were seen once. The CDR3 covers 14 residues. Germline CDR1 and CDR2: DFQATT and SNEGSKA (reference sequence). Trimming removed 0 bases from V and 10 bases from J; junction bases left unmatched: 6. The data were taken from a study of CD8 T cells in Susac syndrome.

This chain connects TRBV20-1 to TRBJ2-1, with 10 positions matching TRBD2. The sequence was obtained from a human donor with multiple sclerosis. The specimen was CD8+ T cells from PBMCs. CDR3 nucleotides: TGCAGTGCTAGAGATCTACTAGCGGGGTGGGAGCAGTTCTTC. Protein sequence: CSARDLLAGWEQFF.